These 5 T cell receptor beta chains originate from one sample sequenced in a study of blood T cell repertoires in COVID-19. This table comes from immunoSEQ multiplex PCR, and its TCRdb copy is limited to in-frame clones, with some not included. Among 80,000 to 100,000 clones listed, roughly 82% were seen once. Sequences were obtained from peripheral blood. The source is a man in his 70s with active or convalescent COVID-19.

The chain is built from TRBV5-6 and TRBJ2-1; tentative D call: TRBD1 (6 bases). Germline V gives CDR1 SGHDT, CDR2 YYEEEE. CDR3 length equals 15 residues. V was cut by 2 bases and J by 7 bases, with 16 bases left in between. CDR3 in DNA: TGTGCCAGCAGCTTCAGCTGGGACATTGAAAATGAGCAGTTCTTC. Translated, it gives CASSFSWDIENEQFF.

This clone has more than one count but fewer than ten. The chain links TRBV3-1 (or the pseudogene TRBV3-2) to TRBJ1-5, with a possible D match to TRBD1 (5 bases). The CDR3 spans 15 residues. Germline assignment: CDR1 LGHDT and CDR2 YNNKEL (reference sequence). The ends were cut back, 4 bases at V and 0 bases at J, with 10 bases in the middle. The CDR3 nucleotides read TGTGCCAGCAGCCTACAGGACGGTAGCAATCAGCCCCAGCATTTT. It translates to CASSLQDGSNQPQHF.

This chain connects TRBV7-9 to TRBJ1-3; D is uncertain. Trimming cost V 4 bases and J 2 bases, with 3 bases left between them. Germline-derived CDR1 and CDR2 are SEHNR and FQNEAQ (reference sequence). This CDR3 has 12 residues. This CDR3 is CASSSAGNTIYF. DNA for the CDR3: TGTGCCAGCAGCTCTGCTGGAAACACCATATATTTT.

The V and J genes are TRBV5-1 and TRBJ2-5; TRBD2 agrees at 10 bases. The CDR3 runs 16 residues. Germline lookup yields CDR1 SGHRS and CDR2 YFSETQ. The ends lost 3 bases at V and 5 bases at J; junction bases unmatched: 10. The DNA of the CDR3 is TGCGCCAGCAGCTCCTGGAGCGGGGGGGCCGGTGAGACCCAGTACTTC. Its translation is CASSSWSGGAGETQYF.

J is TRBJ2-3 and V is TRBV6-5; TRBD1 aligns across 7 bases. This CDR3 has 13 amino acids. Germline loops: CDR1 MNHEY, CDR2 SVGAGI. J lost 3 bases, V lost 4 bases, and 1 base had no gene match. The CDR3 DNA follows: TGTGCCAGCAGTTTACAGGGGACAGATACGCAGTATTTT. Encoded protein: CASSLQGTDTQYF.